The T cell receptor (beta chain) described here comes from a study of cytomegalovirus exposure and HLA in healthy donors. Study background: The 100 million to 140 million unique TCR beta sequences, from roughly 170 million T cells, were found by an earlier analysis. Overall study results and limits: Researchers counted around 150 TCR beta chains as cytomegalovirus-associated. Most TCRs appeared rarely, but some public TCRs recurred in many donors. In terms of immune exposure information, only CMV serostatus was available.

As for this clone: The antigen is unknown.

Germline CDR1 and CDR2: SGHDT and YYEEEE. The V end lost 0 bases, the J end lost 2 bases, and 12 bases lay between the germline ends. The CDR3 consists of 16 residues. 60 Vbeta and 13 Jbeta primers were used in PCR. The data were produced by immunoSEQ multiplex PCR, yet TCRdb's version contains in-frame clones alone and is incomplete. The sample holds 150,000 to 250,000 clones, 80% to 85% seen once. V usage is TRBV5-6 and J usage is TRBJ1-5; the D gene is possibly TRBD1 (5 bases). Source material: PBMCs. The sequence was collected from a woman aged 45 to 65 in good health and CMV-seropositive. Written as DNA, the CDR3 is TGTGCCAGCAGCTTGGGGGGGGGATCGGGCAATCAGCCCCAGCATTTT. It translates to CASSLGGGSGNQPQHF.